This TCR beta chain comes out of a study of tumor-infiltrating lymphocytes in primary liver carcinoma. Study-wide context: The study included patients who were men and women aged 30 to 69 years. Stage T1-T3 N0M0 tumors measured about 4.2 to 10 cm at most.

Using a constant-region primer together with ProtoScript II reverse transcriptase, TCR beta cDNA was made from about 500 ng of total RNA. Amplification in three nested multiplex PCR rounds with slightly modified ARM-PCR gave rise to TCR beta libraries. It was with TRBV1-TRBV30 forward primers and a C-beta reverse primer that the first two PCR rounds were run, at approximately 9 cycles each. MiXCR was run by TCRdb on the multiplex PCR reads, yielding one entry per CDR3 protein. The sample contains about 41,000 distinct CDR3 sequences, roughly 73% of which appear only once. The CDR3 length equals 12 residues, ends included. The germline CDR1 and CDR2 sequences are MGHRA and YSYEKL. For this clonotype: This likely comes from a read error, as the CDR3 has no conserved phenylalanine or tryptophan at its end. The DNA is left out, because the CDR3 cannot be placed on it with certainty; the CDR3 is given as TCRdb lists it.

Total RNA and DNA came together from 20-30 mg of bulk tissue without cell sorting. V usage is TRBV4-1 and J usage is TRBJ2-7; TRBD1, as called in the table, went unchecked against the DNA. The specimen was liver tumor tissue from sampling region 2. The subset denotes: tumor region T2, inferior pole. The TCR originated in a man between 35 and 55 years old with primary liver carcinoma and hepatitis B virus infection. The CDR3 sequence is CASKGTGEEQYL.